This T cell receptor beta chain was recorded in a study of long-term antiretroviral therapy in people with HIV. Details on this clone: As yet, its antigen is unknown.

General study points: Patients on ART gained diversity, which nonetheless stayed below transplant donor controls.

Version v3.0 of the immunoSEQ assay ran at survey level. The protocol was immunoSEQ multiplex PCR, while the TCRdb copy is restricted to in-frame clones and leaves out a portion. The sample consists of some 25,000 clones, 70% to 90% of them appearing once. The sample consisted of unsorted PBMCs, taken 1.9 years after starting antiretroviral therapy. This receptor was obtained from a woman aged 25 to 45 with HIV.

In DNA, the CDR3 is TGCGCCAGCAGTGAGACAGGGGCTTCCACAGATACGCAGTATTTT. Translating gives CASSETGASTDTQYF. J is TRBJ2-3 and V is TRBV10-1, with TRBD1 identical over 7 bases. The CDR3 has 15 amino acids. The junction had 4 bases not matched to a gene; V was cut back by 2 bases and J by 2 bases. Looked up from germline, CDR1 is WNHNN and CDR2 is SYGVQD (reference sequence).